This T cell receptor (beta chain) derives from a study of technical replicates of blood from four donors. This clone was counted a single time. V lost 5 bases, J lost 3 bases, and 3 bases stayed unmatched. Germline V gene lookup returns CDR1 SEHNR and CDR2 FQNEAQ (reference sequence). The CDR3 is 14 amino acids. The data were produced by immunoSEQ multiplex PCR, yet TCRdb's version contains in-frame clones alone and is incomplete. The sample holds 75,000 to 100,000 clones, around 90% seen once. The sample was T cells isolated from PBMCs. The TCR originated in a human donor in good health. V gene TRBV7-9 combines with J gene TRBJ1-5; 8 positions match TRBD1. The DNA of the CDR3 is TGTGCCAGCAGCCCGACAGGGGCCAATCAGCCCCAGCATTTT. Translating it yields CASSPTGANQPQHF.